The 6 T cell receptor beta chains reported below all come from one sample, sequenced in a study of blood T cell repertoires in COVID-19. Assay used: immunoSEQ multiplex PCR; TCRdb lists only in-frame clones, some missing. The table shows roughly 260,000 clones, with roughly 82% occurring only once. The sequencing input was peripheral blood. Receptors were obtained from a woman aged 80 or over with active or convalescent COVID-19.

The chain joins TRBV6-5 to TRBJ2-7, with a possible D match to TRBD2 (7 bases). The CDR3 sequence is 15 residues long. The germline gives CDR1 MNHEY, CDR2 SVGAGI. V was trimmed by 7 bases and J by 2 bases, leaving 18 bases between them. The CDR3 coding sequence is TGTGCCAGCACCCTAGGGGGGGGGAGAACCTACGAGCAGTACTTC. Its translation is CASTLGGGRTYEQYF.

The chain uses TRBV5-4 and TRBJ2-1, with TRBD2 as a possible D gene (6 bases). This CDR3 is built from 14 residues. Trimming pared 4 bases from V and 9 bases from J, leaving 17 bases between. The germline V gene encodes CDR1 SGHNT and CDR2 YYREEE (reference sequence). CDR3 sequence reads: CASSTRASVSEQFF. Written as DNA, the CDR3 is TGTGCCAGCAGCACACGGGCTAGCGTATCTGAGCAGTTCTTC.

This chain joins TRBV24-1 and TRBJ2-3; maybe TRBD1 (6 bases). Trimming removed 6 bases at V and 4 bases at J, with 10 bases between. The CDR3 loop spans 13 amino acids. CDR1 and CDR2 (germline): KGHDR, SFDVKD. CDR3 loop: CATSQGSADTQYF. The CDR3 DNA reads TGTGCCACCAGTCAGGGGTCGGCAGATACGCAGTATTTT.

The chain is built from TRBV25-1 and TRBJ1-1; D call uncertain. The CDR3 consists of 13 residues. Trimming shortened V by 1 base and J by 7 bases, and 10 bases separated the two germline ends. Germline values: CDR1 MGHDK, CDR2 SYGVNS. CDR3 coding DNA: TGTGCCAGCAGTGAATTTTTGGGGAGTGAAGCTTTCTTT. This codes for CASSEFLGSEAFF.

This clone was detected a few times. DNA of the CDR3: TGTGCCAGCACCACACAGGGGTTCGAAGCTTTCTTT. Translating it yields CASTTQGFEAFF. This sequence joins TRBV2 and TRBJ1-1, with 7 bases aligning to TRBD1. The V gene end was trimmed by 7 bases and the J gene end by 8 bases; junction bases not matched to a gene: 7. The CDR3 has 12 residues. Per the germline V gene, CDR1 is SNHLY and CDR2 is FYNNEI. Drawing the rest from reference TRBV2 and TRBJ1-1, the complete variable domain is EPEVTQTPSHQVTQMGQEVILRCVPISNHLYFYWYRQILGQKVEFLVSFYNNEISEKSEIFDDQFSVERPDGSNFTLKIRSTKLEDSAMYFCASTTQGFEAFFGQGTRLTVV.

This clone was found once. The rearrangement uses TRBV4-2 and TRBJ2-7; no clear D gene. The CDR3 totals 13 residues. V lost 0 bases to trimming and J lost 6 bases, with 9 bases between them. Germline CDR1 LGHNA, CDR2 YNFKEQ. The CDR3 nucleotides are TGTGCCAGCAGCCAAGATGTTTCGGGCGAGCAGTACTTC. Residues: CASSQDVSGEQYF.